These 7 T cell receptor beta chains share one sample of origin, sequenced in a study of cytomegalovirus exposure and HLA in healthy donors. PCR primers comprised 60 Vbeta and 13 Jbeta primers. TCRdb's table, derived via immunoSEQ multiplex PCR, lists solely in-frame clones and lacks some. Of 110,000 to 150,000 clones listed, more than 70% are singletons. Sequencing was done on a sample of PBMCs. These TCRs come from a woman aged 45-65 years in good health and CMV-seronegative.

The genes are TRBV5-4 and TRBJ1-6, with 9 nucleotides matching TRBD1. The length of the CDR3 is 15 residues. Looked up from germline, CDR1 is SGHNT and CDR2 is YYREEE (reference sequence). V was pared by 5 bases and J by 7 bases, with 7 bases of the junction left unmatched. As DNA, the CDR3 is TGTGCCAGCAGTTCGGGACAGGGACGGAATTCACCCCTCCACTTT. Translating it yields CASSSGQGRNSPLHF.

V is TRBV7-2 and J is TRBJ1-3; 7 nucleotides match TRBD1. Looked up from germline, CDR1 is SGHTA and CDR2 is FQGNSA. J was trimmed by 0 bases and V by 5 bases; bases with no gene match: 10. The CDR3 is 17 residues long. This chain's CDR3 is CASSPRGTASSGNTIYF. CDR3 DNA sequence: TGTGCCAGCAGCCCCAGAGGGACAGCCTCCTCTGGAAACACCATATATTTT.

CDR3 loop: CASSLHRVADTQYF. CDR3 coding DNA: TGTGCCAGCAGCTTGCACAGGGTGGCAGATACGCAGTATTTT. The chain uses TRBV5-4 and TRBJ2-3, with D possibly being TRBD1 (6 bases). V lost 1 base, J lost 4 bases, and 10 bases lay in between. Germline lookup yields CDR1 SGHNT and CDR2 YYREEE (reference sequence). The CDR3 totals 14 residues.

The J gene is TRBJ2-2, the V gene TRBV19; D remains unclear. The CDR3 loop spans 17 amino acids. CDR1 LNHDA and CDR2 SQIVND come from the germline V gene (reference sequence). V lost 0 bases, J lost 0 bases, and 11 bases lay in between. CDR3 protein: CASSIDHGSSNTGELFF. The DNA of the CDR3 is TGTGCCAGTAGTATAGATCACGGGTCCTCGAACACCGGGGAGCTGTTTTTT. Filled out from reference TRBV19 and TRBJ2-2, the complete variable domain reads DGGITQSPKYLFRKEGQNVTLSCEQNLNHDAMYWYRQDPGQGLRLIYYSQIVNDFQKGDIAEGYSVSREKKESFPLTVTSAQKNPTAFYLCASSIDHGSSNTGELFFGEGSRLTVL.

This clone occurred a few times. The V and J genes are TRBV5-1 and TRBJ1-1, with D unclear. Germline loops: CDR1 SGHRS, CDR2 YFSETQ. V was pared by 0 bases and J by 5 bases, with 14 bases between. The CDR3 has 15 residues. In DNA form, the CDR3 reads TGCGCCAGCAGCTTGGACCTCGACCGGCGGACTGAAGCTTTCTTT. Protein sequence: CASSLDLDRRTEAFF.

The chain carries TRBV6-1 and TRBJ2-1; no firm D call. The V and J ends lost 8 bases and 0 bases respectively, with 14 bases between them. In germline, CDR1 is MNHNS, CDR2 SASEGT. This CDR3 is built from 15 residues. CDR3 coding DNA: TGTGCCAGCCGTGGGCCAGCTAGCTCCTACAATGAGCAGTTCTTC. It specifies CASRGPASSYNEQFF.

CDR3 in amino acids: CASSQGRQAITEAFF. In nucleotides, the CDR3 is TGTGCCAGCAGCCAAGGGCGCCAGGCGATCACTGAAGCTTTCTTT. This chain uses TRBV14 with TRBJ1-1; no firm D call. V was pared by 1 base and J by 4 bases, with 13 bases between. The V gene's germline CDR1 is SGHDN and CDR2 FVKESK. This CDR3 region has 15 residues.